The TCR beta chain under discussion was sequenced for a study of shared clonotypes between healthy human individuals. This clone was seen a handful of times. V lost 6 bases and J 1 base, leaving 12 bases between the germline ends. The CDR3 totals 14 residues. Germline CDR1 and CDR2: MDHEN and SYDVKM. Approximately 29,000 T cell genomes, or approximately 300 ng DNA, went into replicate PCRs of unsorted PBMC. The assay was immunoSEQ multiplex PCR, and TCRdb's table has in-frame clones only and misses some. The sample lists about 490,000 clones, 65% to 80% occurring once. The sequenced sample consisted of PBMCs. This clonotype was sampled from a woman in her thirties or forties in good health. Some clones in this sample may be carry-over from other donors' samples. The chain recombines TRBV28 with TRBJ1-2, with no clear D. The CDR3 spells CASSSTTINYGYTF. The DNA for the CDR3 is TGTGCCAGCAGCTCCACCACTATTAACTATGGCTACACCTTC.